This T cell receptor beta chain was obtained from a study of blood T cell repertoires in COVID-19. How the authors handled the data: Reference gene primer amplification in the assay estimated nucleated cell counts. Profiling relied on immunoSEQ multiplex PCR, and the TCRdb table lists in-frame clones only, not all of them. V and J calls and clone size are copied from that table; D and trimming were computed from the DNA. The repertoire holds about 130,000 clones, with less than 90% as singletons. Looked up from germline, CDR1 is LGHNA and CDR2 is YNFKEQ. CDR3 length: 16 amino acids. Trimming left V 0 bases short and J 8 bases short, with 19 bases between.

The sequence was collected from a man aged 70-80 years with acute or convalescent COVID-19. The rearrangement links TRBV4-2 to TRBJ1-2, with D maybe TRBD1 (6 bases). Sequencing used peripheral blood. The CDR3 sequence is CASSQDYGRGAKGYTF. CDR3 nucleotide sequence: TGTGCCAGCAGCCAAGATTACGGCAGGGGAGCGAAGGGCTACACCTTC.